The next 13 T cell receptor beta chains were all read from a single sample in a study of CD8+ T cells in alopecia areata. In each case, RNA was isolated and then reverse transcribed into cDNA as the sequencing template. The repertoire was sequenced with immunoSEQ multiplex PCR; TCRdb's copy has only in-frame clones and lacks some. The sample lists roughly 120,000 clones, about 50% occurring once. Treatment denoted: oral pan-JAK inhibitor, 5-10 mg twice daily. Sample: CD4+ T cells sorted from blood, taken at week 4, from a patient treated with tofacitinib. All receptors come from a human donor with alopecia areata.

This rearrangement joins TRBV7-9 to TRBJ2-2; D may be TRBD1 (6 bases). The V gene lost 5 bases and the J gene lost 2 bases, with 15 bases spanning the gap. Germline loops: CDR1 SEHNR, CDR2 FQNEAQ (reference sequence). The CDR3 is 16 residues long. DNA of the CDR3: TGTGCCAGCAGCAACCCAGGGACATCCAACACCGGGGAGCTGTTTTTT. Residues: CASSNPGTSNTGELFF.

The chain joins TRBV30 to TRBJ2-2; D is possibly TRBD1 (5 bases). V was clipped by 5 bases and J by 1 base, with 8 bases between them. CDR3 length equals 13 residues. In germline, CDR1 is GTSNPN, CDR2 SVGIG (reference sequence). Here the CDR3 reads CAWDSMNTGELFF. CDR3 nucleotides: TGTGCCTGGGACAGTATGAACACCGGGGAGCTGTTTTTT.

The genes are TRBV14 and TRBJ1-1; D ambiguous. The V gene's germline CDR1 is SGHDN and CDR2 FVKESK. The CDR3 covers 13 residues. Trimming left V 6 bases short and J 0 bases short, with 8 bases between. The CDR3: CASRSGMNTEAFF. Here the CDR3 DNA reads TGTGCCAGCAGGAGTGGAATGAACACTGAAGCTTTCTTT.

The gene calls are TRBV6-6 and TRBJ1-2; D is unresolved. CDR1 is MNHNY and CDR2 is SVGAGI in the germline V gene (reference sequence). The CDR3 has 12 residues. The germline V and J ends were trimmed by 6 bases and 3 bases, with 8 bases remaining between them. CDR3: CASRGGYYGYTF. The CDR3 region has the DNA TGTGCCAGCAGGGGAGGGTACTATGGCTACACCTTC.

CDR3 residues: CASSLAYSYEQYF. CDR3 bases: TGTGCCAGCAGCTTAGCCTATTCCTACGAGCAGTACTTC. The V gene is TRBV7-2, the J gene TRBJ2-7; D not resolved. CDR1 is SGHTA, CDR2 FQGNSA, per germline. This CDR3 has 13 residues. V lost 0 bases to trimming and J lost 1 base, with 4 bases between them.

This sequence joins TRBV11-2 and TRBJ1-1, with 8 bases matching TRBD1. Germline lookup yields CDR1 SGHAT and CDR2 FQNNGV. The CDR3 contains 14 residues. V trimming: 1 base; J trimming: 5 bases; junction bases outside the gene matches: 3. The CDR3 here is CASSLVQGATEAFF. The DNA of the CDR3 is TGTGCCAGCAGCTTAGTGCAGGGGGCAACTGAAGCTTTCTTT.

Only a few counts were recorded for this clone. The chain uses TRBV6-5 and TRBJ1-3; the match to TRBD1 covers 8 bases. Germline assignment: CDR1 MNHEY and CDR2 SVGAGI. After removal of 5 bases from V and 4 bases from J, the junction contained 7 bases not matched to a gene. The CDR3 is 15 residues long. This CDR3 reads CASSHPTGAGNTIYF. CDR3 nucleotide sequence: TGTGCCAGCAGTCATCCGACAGGGGCAGGAAACACCATATATTTT.

This clone turned up a few times. The chain is built from TRBV6-5 and TRBJ2-1, with D unclear. Germline-derived CDR1 and CDR2 are MNHEY and SVGAGI. V was trimmed by 6 bases and J by 4 bases, leaving 10 bases between them. The CDR3 is made up of 13 amino acids. The CDR3 DNA reads TGTGCCAGCAGAATGGGAAGGTACAATGAGCAGTTCTTC. Encoded protein: CASRMGRYNEQFF.

V is TRBV5-1 and J is TRBJ1-2; D unclear. V lost 4 bases to trimming and J lost 0 bases, with 13 bases between them. The germline V gene has CDR1 SGHRS and CDR2 YFSETQ. The CDR3 runs 15 residues. The CDR3 bases are TGCGCCAGCAGCCCGTACATAGATTCTAACTATGGCTACACCTTC. Its protein product is CASSPYIDSNYGYTF.

The V gene is TRBV2, the J gene TRBJ2-7, with TRBD2 matching over 11 bases. J gave up 5 bases and V 8 bases, and 11 bases lay outside the gene matches. CDR1 and CDR2 (germline): SNHLY, FYNNEI. This CDR3 contains 15 residues. CDR3 amino acids: CASRRTGTSGDEQYF. CDR3 DNA sequence: TGTGCCAGCCGCAGAACCGGGACTAGCGGAGACGAGCAGTACTTC.

The V and J genes are TRBV18 and TRBJ2-5; TRBD1 matches 7 bases. The V and J ends lost 3 bases and 4 bases, in that order; junction bases with no gene match: 5. The CDR3 has 14 residues. In germline, CDR1 is KGHSH, CDR2 LQKENI. The CDR3 reads CASSPWDRRETQYF. The CDR3 DNA is TGTGCCAGCTCACCCTGGGACAGAAGAGAGACCCAGTACTTC.

This clone was counted between two and nine times. The gene calls are TRBV30 and TRBJ1-1; TRBD1 might be the D (5 bases). V was clipped by 4 bases and J by 8 bases, with 11 bases between them. Germline-derived CDR1 and CDR2 are GTSNPN and SVGIG (reference sequence). The CDR3 loop spans 11 amino acids. DNA for the CDR3: TGTGCCTGGACCAGGGCAGTAGAAGCTTTCTTT. Its translation: CAWTRAVEAFF.

This clone occurred once. The V and J genes are TRBV29-1 and TRBJ1-1; 9 positions agree with TRBD1. Per the germline V gene, CDR1 is SQVTM and CDR2 is ANQGSEA. J was trimmed by 4 bases and V by 3 bases; bases with no gene match: 6. CDR3 size: 14 residues. In DNA, the CDR3 is TGCAGCGTTGAGGCCCGGACAGGGGTCACTGAAGCTTTCTTT. Residues: CSVEARTGVTEAFF. Combining the CDR3 with reference TRBV29-1 and TRBJ1-1 gives the whole variable domain SAVISQKPSRDICQRGTSLTIQCQVDSQVTMMFWYRQQPGQSLTLIATANQGSEATYESGFVIDKFPISRPNLTFSTLTVSNMSPEDSSIYLCSVEARTGVTEAFFGQGTRLTVV.